This TCR beta chain is drawn from a study of blood T cell repertoires in COVID-19. In the study overall: Samples of COVID-19 (acute and convalescent) were obtained from the United States, Italy and Spain. PBMCs, B-cell-depleted T cells, or T cells provided the cDNA or gDNA that made up the material.

Per the study methods: How many nucleated cells were present was estimated from reference gene primer amplification. Assay used: immunoSEQ multiplex PCR; TCRdb lists only in-frame clones, some missing. V and J calls and clone size are as listed in that table; D and trimming were resolved from the DNA. The sample carries roughly 380,000 clones, 75% to 90% recorded once. The germline V gene encodes CDR1 LGHNA and CDR2 YNFKEQ. V gave up 1 base and J gave up 7 bases, with 14 bases separating them. The CDR3 loop spans 16 amino acids. The chain carries TRBV4-2 and TRBJ1-6; possibly TRBD1 for D (6 bases). The sequence came from a young woman with acute or convalescent COVID-19. The sequenced sample consisted of peripheral blood. The CDR3 is CASSQVGGGKNSPLHF. The DNA for the CDR3 is TGTGCCAGCAGCCAAGTTGGGGGGGGCAAAAATTCACCCCTCCACTTT.